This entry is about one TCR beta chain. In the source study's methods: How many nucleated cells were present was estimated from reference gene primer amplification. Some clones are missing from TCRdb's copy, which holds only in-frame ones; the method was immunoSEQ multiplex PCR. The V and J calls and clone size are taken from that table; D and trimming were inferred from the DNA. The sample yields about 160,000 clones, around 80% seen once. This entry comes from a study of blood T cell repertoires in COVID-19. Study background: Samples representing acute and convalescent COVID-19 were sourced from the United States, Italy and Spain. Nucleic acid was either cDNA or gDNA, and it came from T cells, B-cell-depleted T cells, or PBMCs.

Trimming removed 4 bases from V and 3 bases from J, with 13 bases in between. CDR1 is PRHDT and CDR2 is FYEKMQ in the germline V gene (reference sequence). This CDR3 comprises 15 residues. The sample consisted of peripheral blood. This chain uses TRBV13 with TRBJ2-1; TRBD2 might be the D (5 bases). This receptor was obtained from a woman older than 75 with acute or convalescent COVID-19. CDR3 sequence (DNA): TGTGCCAGCAGCTCCTACGGACTGGGCTACAATGAGCAGTTCTTC. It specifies CASSSYGLGYNEQFF.